This T cell receptor beta chain was identified in a study of low-dose radiotherapy and immunotherapy resistance in tumors. TRAV- and TRBV-specific primers, spanning alpha and beta chains, primed first-strand cDNA. TCR amplification ran 15 to 25 PCR cycles using constant-region and V-primer adapter primers. TCRdb called the reads again in MiXCR, with one record for every CDR3 protein. The sample has about 82,000 distinct CDR3 sequences; approximately 19% are singletons. Ten or more counts support this clonotype. As to time point: before trial treatment. V lost 4 bases to trimming and J lost 1 base, with 14 bases between them. This CDR3 is built from 16 residues. Germline-derived CDR1 and CDR2 are SEHNR and FQNEAQ (reference sequence).

Sample: PBMCs, taken before treatment. The TCR originated in a male donor with prostate cancer. The chain carries TRBV7-9 and TRBJ1-5; maybe TRBD1 (5 bases). CDR3 amino acids: CASSSGKGSSNQPQHF. CDR3 DNA: TGTGCCAGCAGCTCGGGCAAGGGGTCGAGCAATCAGCCCCAGCATTTT.